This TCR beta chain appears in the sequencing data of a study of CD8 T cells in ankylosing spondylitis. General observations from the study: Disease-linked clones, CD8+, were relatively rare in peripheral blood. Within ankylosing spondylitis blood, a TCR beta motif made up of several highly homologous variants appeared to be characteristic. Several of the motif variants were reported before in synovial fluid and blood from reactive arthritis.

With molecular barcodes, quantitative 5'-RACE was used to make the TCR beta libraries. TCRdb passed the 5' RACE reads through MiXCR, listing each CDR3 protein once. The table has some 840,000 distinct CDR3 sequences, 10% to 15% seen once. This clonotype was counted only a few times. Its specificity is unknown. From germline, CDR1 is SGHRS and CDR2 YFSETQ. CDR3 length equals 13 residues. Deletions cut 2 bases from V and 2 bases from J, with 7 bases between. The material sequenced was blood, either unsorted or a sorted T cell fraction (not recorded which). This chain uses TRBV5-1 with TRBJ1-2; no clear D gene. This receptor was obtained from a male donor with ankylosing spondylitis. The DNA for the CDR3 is TGCGCCAGCAGCTTCCTATCCAACTATGGCTACACCTTC. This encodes CASSFLSNYGYTF.